This TCR beta chain was documented in a study of shared clonotypes between healthy human individuals. Study context: Every donor yielded three CD4 naive, three CD4 memory, two CD8 naive and one CD8 memory plate.

Terminally differentiated effector memory CD45RA+ cells were excluded from the naive CD8 cells, which were CD45RO-negative and positively selected for CCR7. Participating donors were healthy, HIV-negative adults free of recent acute infections or vaccinations. Study-level findings and limits: The study found roughly 5% of naive CD4 clonotypes shared across several donors. Rarefaction revealed incomplete sorted-subset sequencing despite large depth.

With regard to this clone: Its target is not known.

Here immunoSEQ multiplex PCR was the method, and the copy in TCRdb shows in-frame clones only, minus some. The repertoire has approximately 2,000,000 clones, around 93% of them found once; the top ten carry more than 1.5%. This CDR3 is 16 amino acids long. CDR1 is SGHTA and CDR2 is FQGTGA in the germline V gene. Germline trimming cut 5 bases from V and 4 bases from J; bases unmatched to any gene: 12. The receptor was derived from a man in his late teens or twenties in good health. Some clones in this sample may be carry-over from other donors' samples. The chain joins TRBV7-3 to TRBJ2-7; 9 positions match TRBD1. Sequenced sample: naive CD8+ T cells from PBMCs. CDR3 loop: CASSPGSDRGIYEQYF. The CDR3, as DNA: TGTGCCAGCAGCCCCGGATCCGACAGGGGGATATACGAGCAGTACTTC. The whole variable domain, filled in from reference TRBV7-3 and TRBJ2-7, reads GAGVSQTPSNKVTEKGKYVELRCDPISGHTALYWYRQSLGQGPEFLIYFQGTGAADDSGLPNDRFFAVRPEGSVSTLKIQRTERGDSAVYLCASSPGSDRGIYEQYFGPGTRLTVT.